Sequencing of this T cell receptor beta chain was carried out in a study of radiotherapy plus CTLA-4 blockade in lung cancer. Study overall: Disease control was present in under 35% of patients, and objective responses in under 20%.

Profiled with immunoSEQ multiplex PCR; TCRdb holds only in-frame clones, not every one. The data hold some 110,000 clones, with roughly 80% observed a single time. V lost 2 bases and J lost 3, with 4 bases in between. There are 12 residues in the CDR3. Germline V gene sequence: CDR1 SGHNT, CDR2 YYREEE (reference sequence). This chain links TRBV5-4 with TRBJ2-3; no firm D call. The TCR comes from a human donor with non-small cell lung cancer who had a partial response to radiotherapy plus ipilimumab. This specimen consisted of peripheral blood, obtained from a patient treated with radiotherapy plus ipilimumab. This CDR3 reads CASSFRTDTQYF. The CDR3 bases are TGTGCCAGCAGCTTTCGGACAGATACGCAGTATTTT.